This T cell receptor beta chain was observed in a study of PD-1 blockade in mismatch repair-deficient tumors. Germline loops: CDR1 SGHVS, CDR2 FQNEAQ. V dropped 3 bases and J dropped 1 base, with 12 bases sitting between them. This CDR3 is built from 15 residues. Profiled with immunoSEQ multiplex PCR; TCRdb holds only in-frame clones, not every one. The table has about 63,000 clones, 70% to 90% seen once. The chain is built from TRBV7-8 and TRBJ1-2; D not resolved. This material consisted of peripheral blood, taken 52 weeks after starting pembrolizumab. The sequence was obtained from an adult with mismatch repair-deficient cancer. CDR3 nucleotide sequence: TGTGCCAGCAGCTTCCGTTCCGAGGGTAACTATGGCTACACCTTC. Translating gives CASSFRSEGNYGYTF.